This note documents a single T cell receptor (beta chain) sequence. The data were obtained in a study of blood T cell repertoires in COVID-19. Study-level background: Nucleic acid was either cDNA or gDNA, and it came from T cells, B-cell-depleted T cells, or PBMCs.

CDR3 size: 15 residues. V shed 2 bases and J shed 6 bases, with 16 bases lying between them. Per the authors' pipeline: Using reference gene primer amplification, nucleated cell counts were estimated. Sequenced by immunoSEQ multiplex PCR; TCRdb stores in-frame clones only, minus some. The V and J calls and clone size were taken over from that table, and D and trimming were inferred from the DNA. The repertoire holds around 67,000 clones, with about 68% as singletons. The V and J genes are TRBV6-7 and TRBJ1-2; a possible D gene is TRBD1 (5 bases). Being an ORF, TRBV6-7 has a function that is uncertain. The sample was peripheral blood. This TCR came from a woman aged 70 to 79 with acute or convalescent COVID-19. Written as DNA, the CDR3 is TGTGCCAGCAGTTACGATGTGGGCAGGGCTAATGGCTACACCTTC. Protein sequence: CASSYDVGRANGYTF.